The 9 T cell receptor beta chains below all came from one sample that was sequenced in a study of OX40 agonist ivuxolimab in advanced cancers. Sequencing was performed with immunoSEQ multiplex PCR; in TCRdb, only in-frame clones are kept and a portion is missing. The table has roughly 41,000 clones, about 89% seen once. Sequenced material: CD4+ or CD8+ T cells sorted from blood, taken in a trial of the OX40 agonist ivuxolimab. These receptor sequences come from an adult with an advanced solid tumor such as melanoma, head and neck, liver or kidney cancer.

This clone has more than one count but fewer than ten. The chain is built from TRBV7-2 and TRBJ2-3; 9 positions agree with TRBD2. The germline V gene has CDR1 SGHTA and CDR2 FQGNSA. Trimming took 3 bases from V and 5 from J; bases not matched to a gene: 6. This CDR3 is 15 amino acids long. CDR3 protein: CASSFSGGRGDTQYF. The CDR3 nucleotides are TGTGCCAGCAGCTTTAGCGGGGGCCGGGGAGATACGCAGTATTTT.

This chain links TRBV6-5 with TRBJ2-1; TRBD2 matches 11 bases. Germline loops: CDR1 MNHEY, CDR2 SVGAGI. V gave up 5 bases and J gave up 5 bases; unmatched junction bases: 5. The CDR3 extends over 15 amino acids. This CDR3 is CASSLSGGAHNEQFF. As DNA, the CDR3 is TGTGCCAGCAGTCTTAGCGGGGGGGCCCACAATGAGCAGTTCTTC.

DNA of the CDR3: TGTGCCAGCAGTCCCCCAGGATTCTACGAGCAGTACTTC. Translation: CASSPPGFYEQYF. This chain uses TRBV28 with TRBJ2-7; no reliable D call. Per germline, CDR1 MDHEN and CDR2 SYDVKM. The CDR3 extends over 13 amino acids. V was shortened by 5 bases and J by 3 bases, with 11 bases between the two germline ends.

As DNA, the CDR3 is TGTGCCAGCAGTTTAGGCAGGGCTGATCAGCCCCAGCATTTT. Translation gives CASSLGRADQPQHF. V is TRBV28 and J is TRBJ1-5; possibly TRBD1 for D (5 bases). The CDR3 length is 14 residues. Trimming took off 2 bases at V and 5 bases at J, with 10 bases between the two ends. Per germline, CDR1 MDHEN and CDR2 SYDVKM.

Worth noting for this clone: This is likely an artifact of a read error, given a far larger clone one base away. The sample carries other DNA sequences with the same CDR3. The J gene is TRBJ1-3, the V gene TRBV6-5; D is unclear. Trimming removed 5 bases from V and 8 bases from J, with 10 bases in between. The CDR3 runs 12 residues. Germline V gene lookup returns CDR1 MNHEY and CDR2 SVGAGI. The CDR3 DNA sequence: TGTGCCAGCAGTACCGGTGAAGACACCATATATTTT. This gives the protein CASSTGEDTIYF.

The chain is built from TRBV7-9 and TRBJ1-2; 7 bases align to TRBD1. V shed 4 bases and J 6 bases; nucleotides not matched to a gene: 8. From germline, CDR1 is SEHNR and CDR2 FQNEAQ (reference sequence). The CDR3 sequence is 14 residues long. CDR3 nucleotides: TGTGCCAGCAGCTCTCCGGACAGGACTGATGGCTACACCTTC. Translation: CASSSPDRTDGYTF.

Note on this clone: Sequence at one end of the junction differs from germline and may be a read error. This chain links TRBV25-1 with TRBJ2-7, with D perhaps given as TRBD1 or TRBD2 (7 bases each). CDR3 length: 11 residues. In germline, CDR1 is MGHDK, CDR2 SYGVNS. This chain's CDR3 is CASTGGGTAFF. In nucleotides, the CDR3 is TGTGCCAGCACAGGGGGGGGGACAGCTTTTTTC.

This clone was observed once. The CDR3 protein is CASSQIPWDRTMNTEAFF. The CDR3 nucleotides read TGCGCCAGCAGTCAAATCCCTTGGGACAGGACTATGAACACTGAAGCTTTCTTT. The chain couples TRBV23-1 to TRBJ1-1; 8 bases agree with TRBD1. TRBV23-1 has ORF status, its function being uncertain. The CDR3 is 18 residues long. The V gene end was trimmed by 2 bases and the J gene end by 0 bases; junction bases not matched to a gene: 11.

This clone is classed as medium-sized (0.01 to 0.1%). Other DNA sequences in the same sample also yield this CDR3. V usage is TRBV11-2 and J usage is TRBJ1-2; D unclear. The germline CDR1 and CDR2 sequences are SGHAT and FQNNGV. This CDR3 is built from 11 residues. Trimming stripped 3 bases from V and 4 bases from J, with 3 bases between. The CDR3 here is CASSLTYGYTF. The CDR3 DNA is TGTGCCAGCAGCTTGACCTATGGCTACACCTTC.